Listed below are T cell receptor beta chains from one sample, sequenced in a study of blood T cell repertoires in COVID-19. Sequencing used immunoSEQ multiplex PCR; TCRdb keeps in-frame clones, though not all of them. Counted here are about 340,000 clones, 80% to 90% occurring once; the ten biggest clones make up just under 3%. The specimen was peripheral blood. The receptors come from a man aged 25-40 years with active or convalescent COVID-19. The CDR3 runs from the conserved cysteine through the conserved F or W.

j_call: TRBJ2-3
cdr3_length: 15
v_call: TRBV5-6
cdr3_aa: CASSLAGGRADTQYF

j_call: TRBJ1-1
cdr3_length: 13
v_call: TRBV12-3/TRBV12-4
cdr3_aa: CASSEEGRTEAFF

j_call: TRBJ2-1
cdr3_length: 14
v_call: TRBV11-3
cdr3_aa: CASSLIASNNEQFF

j_call: TRBJ1-5
cdr3_length: 10
v_call: TRBV12-3/TRBV12-4
cdr3_aa: CASISRVQHF

j_call: TRBJ2-2
cdr3_length: 15
v_call: TRBV11-3
cdr3_aa: CASSPGFRDTGELFF

j_call: TRBJ1-3
cdr3_length: 14
v_call: TRBV5-8
cdr3_aa: CASAFGTLGNTIYF

j_call: TRBJ2-5
cdr3_length: 18
v_call: TRBV7-2
cdr3_aa: CASSSAGRVRRVGETQYF

j_call: TRBJ1-5
cdr3_length: 13
v_call: TRBV5-1
cdr3_aa: CASRRGGMEPQHF

j_call: TRBJ1-2
cdr3_length: 14
v_call: TRBV6-5
cdr3_aa: CASSLRRVNYGYTF

j_call: TRBJ1-1
cdr3_length: 14
v_call: TRBV6-5
cdr3_aa: CATRDSGRGTEAFF

j_call: TRBJ2-3
cdr3_length: 16
v_call: TRBV6-5
cdr3_aa: CASSSEGRGETDTQYF

j_call: TRBJ2-5
cdr3_length: 13
v_call: TRBV11-3
cdr3_aa: CASSGLAGETQYF

j_call: TRBJ2-3
cdr3_length: 14
v_call: TRBV14
cdr3_aa: CASSHYLAPDTQYF

j_call: TRBJ1-4
cdr3_length: 14
v_call: TRBV19
cdr3_aa: CASNADRFGEKLFF

j_call: TRBJ2-7
cdr3_length: 15
v_call: TRBV28
cdr3_aa: CASSSLAGLSYEQYF

j_call: TRBJ1-2
cdr3_length: 14
v_call: TRBV7-9
cdr3_aa: CASSFVNPGYGYTF

j_call: TRBJ2-3
cdr3_length: 15
v_call: TRBV30
cdr3_aa: CAWSPPSTVRITQYF

j_call: TRBJ1-1
cdr3_length: 15
v_call: TRBV28
cdr3_aa: CASSLYQGRVTEAFF

j_call: TRBJ2-7
cdr3_length: 15
v_call: TRBV3-1/TRBV3-2
cdr3_aa: CASSQEVFLLREQYF

j_call: TRBJ2-1
cdr3_length: 15
v_call: TRBV19
cdr3_aa: CASSLAGGIYNEQFF

j_call: TRBJ1-4
cdr3_length: 14
v_call: TRBV6-5
cdr3_aa: CASRLDRNNEKLFF

j_call: TRBJ2-7
cdr3_length: 13
v_call: TRBV18
cdr3_aa: CASSQDNSYEQYF

j_call: TRBJ1-2
cdr3_length: 14
v_call: TRBV19
cdr3_aa: CATRRASLGYGYTF

j_call: TRBJ1-5
cdr3_length: 14
v_call: TRBV6-1
cdr3_aa: CASSEERFRQPQHF

j_call: TRBJ1-1
cdr3_length: 15
v_call: TRBV7-9
cdr3_aa: CASSSGRAGNTEAFF

j_call: TRBJ2-2
cdr3_length: 16
v_call: TRBV6-2/TRBV6-3
cdr3_aa: CASSHGLAARAGELFF

j_call: TRBJ2-1
cdr3_length: 15
v_call: TRBV2
cdr3_aa: CASHLAGGAYNEQFF